Listed below are T cell receptor beta chains from one sample, sequenced in a study of Ad26.COV2.S vaccination and SARS-CoV-2 variants. Libraries were prepared by immunoSEQ multiplex PCR; TCRdb keeps only in-frame clonotypes and omits some of them. The sample records 430,000 or so clones, 80% to 95% being singletons. The sample in question was peripheral blood, obtained in a trial of Ad26.COV2.S vaccine versus placebo. The receptors derive from a person aged 18 to 59 who received the Ad26.COV2.S COVID-19 vaccine or a placebo. CDR3s include the opening cysteine and the closing phenylalanine or tryptophan. D genes are given only for firm matches. Clone size appears in some rows only: once, few, many, or a class for an expanded clone.

TRBJ2-7 | NA | TRBD2 | TRBV28 | TGTGCCAGCAGAAGAGCGGGGCCGAGCTCCTACGAGCAGTACTTC | CASRRAGPSSYEQYF
TRBJ2-7 | NA | TRBD2 | TRBV10-3 | TGTGCCATCAGTGAGTCGTCGGCTAGCGGGAGGTACGAGCAGTACTTC | CAISESSASGRYEQYF
TRBJ2-2 | NA | TRBD1 | TRBV4-3 | TGCGCCAGCAGCCGTTCAAGGGCCGGGACAGAGGACACCGGGGAGCTGTTTTTT | CASSRSRAGTEDTGELFF
TRBJ2-3 | NA | NA | TRBV5-4 | TGTGCCAGCAGCTTGAGAGGGGGAGGGACAGATACGCAGTATTTT | CASSLRGGGTDTQYF
TRBJ2-7 | NA | NA | TRBV18 | TGTGCCAGCTCACCGCCCGGGAAGGTGTGGGAGCAGTACTTC | CASSPPGKVWEQYF
TRBJ2-1 | NA | NA | TRBV3-1/TRBV3-2 | TGTGCCAGCAGCCCCCCTAGGTCGGGAGAGAGGTATGAGCAGTTCTTC | CASSPPRSGERYEQFF
TRBJ2-2 | once | NA | TRBV4-3 | TGCGCCAGCAGCCAAGAATCTCATCACGTCGCCGGGGAGCTGTTTTTT | CASSQESHHVAGELFF
TRBJ1-2 | once | TRBD1 | TRBV30 | TGTGCCTGGAGGAGTTGGACAGGTAGTAACTATGGCTACACCTTC | CAWRSWTGSNYGYTF
TRBJ2-7 | once | NA | TRBV7-9 | TGTGCCAGCAGGGATTTATACGAGCAGTACTTC | CASRDLYEQYF
TRBJ2-7 | NA | NA | TRBV4-1 | TGCGCCAGCAGTCACCAAGCCGCGACTTATATTTCCTACGAGCAGTACTTC | CASSHQAATYISYEQYF